This is a list of T cell receptor beta chains from one sample in a study of cytomegalovirus exposure and HLA in healthy donors. The repertoire was sequenced with immunoSEQ multiplex PCR; TCRdb's copy has only in-frame clones and lacks some. The sample shows roughly 120,000 clones, about 79% of them seen only once. Input material: PBMCs. The origin of the receptors is a man aged 50 to 60 in good health and CMV-seronegative. The CDR3 runs from the conserved cysteine through the conserved F or W. D genes are given only for firm matches. Clone size, where shown, is once, few, many, or a class for clones that have expanded.

clone size	J gene	V gene	CDR3 length	D gene	CDR3 DNA	CDR3 protein
NA	TRBJ2-1	TRBV5-1	15	NA	TGCGCCAGCAGCTTGGCAGGGTCCTCCTACAATGAGCAGTTCTTC	CASSLAGSSYNEQFF
NA	TRBJ1-5	TRBV6-5	13	TRBD1	TGTGCCAGCAGTAGGGGGCCGGGTCAGCCCCAGCATTTT	CASSRGPGQPQHF
NA	TRBJ1-2	TRBV5-6	13	NA	TGTGCCAGCAGCCCAGGGGCTAACTATGGCTACACCTTC	CASSPGANYGYTF
few	TRBJ2-2	TRBV6-1	15	TRBD1	TGTGCCAGCAGTCCCAGGGGGCTCGACACCGGGGAGCTGTTTTTT	CASSPRGLDTGELFF
NA	TRBJ2-3	TRBV10-3	15	NA	TGTGCCATCAGTGAGGAGGGTGACCGGGCAGATACGCAGTATTTT	CAISEEGDRADTQYF
NA	TRBJ1-2	TRBV16	12	NA	TGTGCTAGCAGCCCTCAGACAGTGGGCTACACCTTC	CASSPQTVGYTF
NA	TRBJ1-4	TRBV5-1	16	NA	TGCGCCAGCAGCTCGCCGCAACCTGAGACTAATGAAAAACTGTTTTTT	CASSSPQPETNEKLFF
NA	TRBJ2-7	TRBV4-3	14	NA	TGCGCCAGCAGCCAAGCCCTTCGGGGGTTTGAGCAGTACTTC	CASSQALRGFEQYF
NA	TRBJ2-7	TRBV7-9	14	TRBD1	TGTGCCAGCAGCGCCCGGGACAGGGGTTACGAGCAGTACTTC	CASSARDRGYEQYF
NA	TRBJ2-3	TRBV4-1	14	NA	TGCGCCAGCAGCCAAGATGCCCAGGCAGATACGCAGTATTTT	CASSQDAQADTQYF
NA	TRBJ2-1	TRBV9	16	TRBD2	TGTGCCAGCAGCATGACTAGCTTTAGCTCCTACAATGAGCAGTTCTTC	CASSMTSFSSYNEQFF
once	TRBJ2-3	TRBV5-4	13	TRBD1	TGTGCCAGCAGCTTGAGGGGGGGACAGGGGCGGTATTTT	CASSLRGGQGRYF
NA	TRBJ2-2	TRBV19	15	NA	TGTGCCAGTAGGAGGACAGAGACGAACACCGGGGAGCTGTTTTTT	CASRRTETNTGELFF
once	TRBJ1-4	TRBV10-3	14	NA	TGTGCCATCAGTGAGACAGGCTATAATGAAAAACTGTTTTTT	CAISETGYNEKLFF
many	TRBJ2-7	TRBV5-6	15	TRBD2	TGTGCCAGCAGCCCGGGGGGGGCTCTTCCCTACGAGCAGTACTTC	CASSPGGALPYEQYF
NA	TRBJ2-1	TRBV7-3	13	TRBD1	TGTGCCAGCAGCTGGACAGGTGACAATGAGCAGTTCTTC	CASSWTGDNEQFF
NA	TRBJ2-5	TRBV2	15	TRBD2	TGTGCCAGCAGTGGGCAGACTAGCGGACGAGAGACCCAGTACTTC	CASSGQTSGRETQYF
NA	TRBJ2-1	TRBV7-9	16	TRBD2	TGTGCCAGCAGCTTAGAGGTTGGCGGGGGGGTCAATGAGCAGTTCTTC	CASSLEVGGGVNEQFF
once	TRBJ1-6	TRBV5-6	17	TRBD1	TGTGCCAGCAGCTATTTGGGGACAGGGCTCGATAATTCACCCCTCCACTTT	CASSYLGTGLDNSPLHF
NA	TRBJ1-3	TRBV5-1	15	TRBD1	TGCGCCAGCAGCTTGGAGAGGACAGGGGACAACACCATATATTTT	CASSLERTGDNTIYF
few	TRBJ2-3	TRBV14	17	NA	TGTGCCAGCAGCCAAGATCTTTACAGGGTAGGATCAGATACGCAGTATTTT	CASSQDLYRVGSDTQYF
few	TRBJ2-2	TRBV11-2	16	NA	TGTGCCAGCAGCCGCGAGACAGGAGAGAACACCGGGGAGCTGTTTTTT	CASSRETGENTGELFF
NA	TRBJ1-3	TRBV6-5	13	NA	TGTGCCAGCAGTTCCAGTCCCGGAAACACCATATATTTT	CASSSSPGNTIYF
NA	TRBJ1-1	TRBV9	14	NA	TGTGCCAGCAGCGTAGGAGGTCTTAGGACTGAAGCTTTCTTT	CASSVGGLRTEAFF
NA	TRBJ2-5	TRBV4-1	16	TRBD2	TGCGCCAGCAGCCAAGATGCAGCGGGGGGACAAGAGACCCAGTACTTC	CASSQDAAGGQETQYF
few	TRBJ2-5	TRBV10-3	12	TRBD2	TGTGCCACGGGGGGGAGCCAAGAGACCCAGTACTTC	CATGGSQETQYF
NA	TRBJ1-4	TRBV5-1	14	NA	TGCGCCAGCAGCTTCCAGGGGCGAGGAGAAAAACTGTTTTTT	CASSFQGRGEKLFF
few	TRBJ2-3	TRBV4-2	15	TRBD2	TGTGCCAGCAGCCCCGAGCGGGGTGGGACAGATACGCAGTATTTT	CASSPERGGTDTQYF
NA	TRBJ1-1	TRBV19	19	NA	TGTGCCAGTAGTATTCGACGGTGGCGGGAACAGAGAATGAACACTGAAGCTTTCTTT	CASSIRRWREQRMNTEAFF
NA	TRBJ1-2	TRBV7-8	15	TRBD1	TGTGCCAGCAGCTCGCGAACCCGAGGGACAGATGGCTACACCTTC	CASSSRTRGTDGYTF
NA	TRBJ2-5	TRBV18	14	NA	TGTGCCAGCTCACGAAACAGGGGAGGAGAGACCCAGTACTTC	CASSRNRGGETQYF
once	TRBJ1-4	TRBV28	16	TRBD1	TGTGCCAGCAGTAAGGGACAGGGAAGAGGTAATGAAAAACTGTTTTTT	CASSKGQGRGNEKLFF
once	TRBJ1-1	TRBV10-3	13	NA	TGTGCCATCAACGGAGCGACGAACACTGAAGCTTTCTTT	CAINGATNTEAFF
NA	TRBJ1-1	TRBV5-4	14	TRBD1	TGTGCCAGCAGCCTCCGCAACAGGGGCACTGAAGCTTTCTTT	CASSLRNRGTEAFF